One T cell receptor (beta chain) is described in this entry. This sample stems from a study of blood T cell repertoires in COVID-19. For the study at large: Samples taken during acute and convalescent COVID-19 were collected in the United States, Italy and Spain. T cells, B-cell-depleted T cells, or PBMCs provided the cDNA or gDNA that served as material.

Those enrolled, adults aged roughly 18 to 89 years, came from some 23 US areas. Cohorts were based on clinical histories the participants reported. Assay used: immunoSEQ multiplex PCR; TCRdb lists only in-frame clones, some missing. This sample yields more than 250,000 clones, of which 80% to 90% are seen a single time; approximately 5.3% belongs to the top ten. The CDR3 sequence is 12 residues long. The V and J ends lost 11 bases and 8 bases respectively, with 15 bases between them. Germline CDR1 reads MNHEY; CDR2 reads SVGAGI. The sample comprised PBMCs or T cells enriched from blood (not recorded which). The receptor comes from a woman aged 25 to 39 who had recovered from COVID-19. The chain has TRBV6-5 and TRBJ2-2, with D perhaps matching TRBD2 (7 bases). CDR3 sequence: CALRGGGGELFF. As DNA, the CDR3 is TGTGCCTTGCGAGGGGGAGGGGGGGAGCTGTTTTTT.